This TCR beta chain was identified in a study of T cells after yellow fever vaccination. Study observations and caveats: Highly abundant clonotypes carried over from the bulk population could end up in FACS-sorted repertoires as contaminants.

TCRdb re-called the 5' RACE reads through MiXCR, storing one row per CDR3 protein. The sample contains some 320,000 distinct CDR3 sequences, 7.5% to 9% of which appear only once. This clonotype was observed at least ten times. Its target is not known. The germline V gene encodes CDR1 LGHNA and CDR2 YSLEER. With 4 bases clipped from V and 2 bases from J, the junction kept 12 bases outside the gene matches. This CDR3 region has 17 residues. The origin of this receptor is a man between 18 and 35 years old who received the YFV17D yellow fever vaccine. The material was PBMCs, obtained on the day of the first yellow fever vaccination. This sequence joins TRBV4-3 and TRBJ1-2; the match to TRBD1 covers 8 bases. CDR3: CASSPRRFRGPNYGYTF. The CDR3 nucleotides are TGCGCCAGCAGCCCCCGACGGTTCAGGGGGCCGAACTATGGCTACACCTTC.